The 10 T cell receptor beta chains in this list originate from one sample, sequenced in a study of cytomegalovirus exposure and HLA in healthy donors. A multiplex PCR was run with 60 Vbeta primers and 13 Jbeta primers. Assay: immunoSEQ multiplex PCR; the TCRdb copy retains only in-frame clones and omits some. This table has tens of thousands of clones, approximately 83% appearing once. The sequenced material came from PBMCs. These receptors all stem from a man aged 25 to 40 in good health and CMV-seronegative.

The J gene is TRBJ2-3, the V gene TRBV2; D call uncertain. V dropped 8 bases and J dropped 0 bases, with 12 bases sitting between them. CDR1 and CDR2 from the germline V gene are SNHLY and FYNNEI. This CDR3 is 14 amino acids long. CDR3 sequence (DNA): TGTGCCAGCTCAGGCCCGCTTAGCACAGATACGCAGTATTTT. This translates into CASSGPLSTDTQYF.

V and J are TRBV12-5 and TRBJ2-3; D may be TRBD1 (6 bases). Per the germline V gene, CDR1 is LGHNT and CDR2 is FRNRAP. The germline V and J ends were trimmed by 3 bases and 0 bases, with 13 bases remaining between them. This CDR3 has 16 amino acids. In nucleotides, the CDR3 is TGTGCTAGTGGTTTCGGACAGATTACTAGCACAGATACGCAGTATTTT. This codes for CASGFGQITSTDTQYF. Together with reference TRBV12-5 and TRBJ2-3, the CDR3 gives the full variable domain: DARVTQTPRHKVTEMGQEVTMRCQPILGHNTVFWYRQTMMQGLELLAYFRNRAPLDDSGMPKDRFSAEMPDATLATLKIQPSEPRDSAVYFCASGFGQITSTDTQYFGPGTRLTVL.

V usage is TRBV2 and J usage is TRBJ1-2, with 11 bases aligning to TRBD1. Germline V gene sequence: CDR1 SNHLY, CDR2 FYNNEI. V shed 0 bases, J shed 1 base, and the junction held 10 bases outside the gene matches. The CDR3 is 19 residues long. CDR3: CASSEAPLGTGGINYGYTF. CDR3 DNA sequence: TGTGCCAGCAGTGAAGCGCCACTTGGGACAGGGGGAATTAACTATGGCTACACCTTC.

The CDR3 DNA follows: TGTGCCAGCAGCCGGACAAGAAATGAAAAACTGTTTTTT. Amino acids: CASSRTRNEKLFF. The chain has TRBV7-2 and TRBJ1-4, with D tentatively TRBD1 (5 bases). The length of the CDR3 is 13 residues. Germline V lookup: CDR1 SGHTA, CDR2 FQGNSA. The V end was cut by 5 bases, the J end by 5 bases, with 9 bases between.

The chain couples TRBV7-6 to TRBJ2-1; 12 positions match TRBD2. Trimming at V came to 5 bases and at J to 5 bases, leaving 7 bases not matched to a gene. Per germline, CDR1 SGHVS and CDR2 FNYEAQ. The CDR3 runs to 16 residues. The CDR3 sequence: CASSALAGGPNNEQFF. The CDR3 coding sequence is TGTGCCAGCAGCGCCCTAGCGGGAGGGCCGAACAATGAGCAGTTCTTC.

The chain couples TRBV5-8 to TRBJ2-1; D might be TRBD1 (6 bases). The germline V gene encodes CDR1 SGHTS and CDR2 YDEGEE. CDR3 length equals 11 residues. The germline V and J ends were trimmed by 0 bases and 13 bases, with 8 bases remaining between them. Written as DNA, the CDR3 is TGTGCCAGCAGCTTGGCAGGGGCTCAGTTCTTC. Residues: CASSLAGAQFF.

The gene calls are TRBV7-2 and TRBJ2-7; D gene unclear. Trimming shortened V by 5 bases and J by 5 bases, and 7 bases separated the two germline ends. Looked up from germline, CDR1 is SGHTA and CDR2 is FQGNSA. The CDR3 has 11 residues. The CDR3 loop is CASSPGDEQYF. The CDR3 nucleotides read TGTGCCAGCAGCCCCGGAGACGAGCAGTACTTC. Full variable domain (remainder filled in from reference TRBV7-2 and TRBJ2-7): GAGVSQSPSNKVTEKGKDVELRCDPISGHTALYWYRQSLGQGLEFLIYFQGNSAPDKSGLPSDRFSAERTGGSVSTLTIQRTQQEDSAVYLCASSPGDEQYFGPGTRLTVT.

The rearrangement links TRBV18 to TRBJ2-7; 10 nucleotides match TRBD1. In germline, CDR1 is KGHSH, CDR2 LQKENI. This CDR3 comprises 16 residues. Trimming cost V 0 bases and J 4 bases; bases outside gene matches: 6. CDR3 bases: TGTGCCAGCTCACCACCCCCCGACAGGGGGCAGTACGAGCAGTACTTC. This translates into CASSPPPDRGQYEQYF. The variable domain in full, with the rest retrieved from reference TRBV18 and TRBJ2-7, is NAGVMQNPRHLVRRRGQEARLRCSPMKGHSHVYWYRQLPEEGLKFMVYLQKENIIDESGMPKERFSAEFPKEGPSILRIQQVVRGDSAAYFCASSPPPDRGQYEQYFGPGTRLTVT.

This chain joins TRBV4-1 and TRBJ1-1, with no clear D. Per the germline V gene, CDR1 is MGHRA and CDR2 is YSYEKL. CDR3 size: 15 residues. V was trimmed by 1 base and J by 3 bases, leaving 12 bases between them. CDR3 residues: CASSQVSRRDTEAFF. CDR3 bases: TGCGCCAGCAGCCAAGTCAGTAGGAGGGACACTGAAGCTTTCTTT.

This chain uses TRBV5-5 with TRBJ1-5; 8 nucleotides line up with TRBD1. The CDR3 totals 13 residues. Germline V gene data show CDR1 as SGHKS and CDR2 as YYEKEE (reference sequence). V lost 4 bases and J lost 6; bases outside the gene matches: 3. The CDR3 spells CASSPDRGQPQHF. CDR3 sequence (DNA): TGTGCCAGCAGCCCCGACAGGGGTCAGCCCCAGCATTTT.